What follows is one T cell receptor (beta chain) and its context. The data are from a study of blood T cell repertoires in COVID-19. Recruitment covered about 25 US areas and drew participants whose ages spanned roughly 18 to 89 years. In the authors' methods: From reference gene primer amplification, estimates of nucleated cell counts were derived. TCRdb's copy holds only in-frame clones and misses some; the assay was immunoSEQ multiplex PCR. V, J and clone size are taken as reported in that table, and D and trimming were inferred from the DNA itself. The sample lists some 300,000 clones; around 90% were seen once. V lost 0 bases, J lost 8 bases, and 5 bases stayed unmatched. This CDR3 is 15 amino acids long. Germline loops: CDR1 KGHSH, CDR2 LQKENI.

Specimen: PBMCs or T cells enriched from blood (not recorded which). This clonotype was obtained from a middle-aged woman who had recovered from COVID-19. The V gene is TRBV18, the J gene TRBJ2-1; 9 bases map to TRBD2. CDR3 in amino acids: CASSPPGRGGDEQFF. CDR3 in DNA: TGTGCCAGCTCACCACCCGGGCGGGGGGGCGATGAGCAGTTCTTC.